What follows describes a single T cell receptor beta chain. This entry comes from a study of blood T cell repertoires in COVID-19. In the study overall: COVID-19 samples collected from the United States, Italy and Spain covered acute and convalescent phases.

The V and J ends lost 0 bases and 4 bases respectively, with 12 bases between them. Germline CDR1 MNHEY, CDR2 SVGAGI. The CDR3 totals 16 residues. Original methodology: Reference gene primers were amplified, and this amplification served to estimate nucleated cell counts. Sequencing used immunoSEQ multiplex PCR; TCRdb keeps in-frame clones, though not all of them. Clone size and the V and J calls come from that table; the DNA yielded D and trimming. The table includes around 190,000 clones, 76% detected once. This receptor was obtained from a woman in her forties or fifties with acute COVID-19. The chain has TRBV6-5 and TRBJ1-4; D unresolved. The sequenced sample was PBMCs or T cells enriched from blood (not recorded which). For the CDR3, the DNA is TGTGCCAGCAGTTACTCGAGGGCAGGCGGTAATGAAAAACTGTTTTTT. Protein: CASSYSRAGGNEKLFF.